Listed below are T cell receptor beta chains from one sample, sequenced in a study of siplizumab effects on memory and regulatory T cells. The table came from immunoSEQ multiplex PCR; TCRdb's copy has only in-frame clones and leaves some out. The sample holds approximately 100,000 clones, over 90% seen once. Sequenced material: Tregs sorted from blood. These receptors were collected from a human donor in good health. Both conserved end residues are part of each CDR3. The D gene is left open where the match is weak. Part of the rows lack a size; the others show once, few, many or a class for expanded clones.

v_call	d_call	clone_size	j_call	cdr3_aa	cdr3_nt
TRBV18	TRBD1	-	TRBJ1-4	CASSRDRNEKLFF	TGTGCCAGCTCGCGGGACAGGAATGAAAAACTGTTTTTT
TRBV29-1	TRBD1	-	TRBJ1-1	CSVGGTGGYTEAFF	TGCAGCGTTGGCGGGACAGGGGGCTACACTGAAGCTTTCTTT
TRBV19	-	-	TRBJ2-1	CASKDVVNGFYNEQFF	TGTGCCAGTAAGGATGTGGTCAATGGTTTCTACAATGAGCAGTTCTTC
TRBV7-9	-	few	TRBJ1-1	CASSGGTFNTEAFF	TGTGCCAGCAGCGGCGGGACCTTTAACACTGAAGCTTTCTTT
TRBV6-5	TRBD1	-	TRBJ1-6	CASSYDGQGAESPLHF	TGTGCCAGCAGTTACGACGGACAGGGGGCCGAATCACCCCTCCACTTT
TRBV30	-	-	TRBJ1-5	CAWSGLGRGGGQPQHF	TGTGCCTGGAGTGGCCTTGGACGCGGGGGTGGTCAGCCCCAGCATTTT
TRBV25-1	TRBD1	-	TRBJ1-1	CASGRQGGTEAFF	TGTGCCAGCGGAAGACAGGGGGGGACTGAAGCTTTCTTT
TRBV11-2	TRBD2	-	TRBJ2-5	CASSPLAGVGTRETQYF	TGTGCCAGCAGCCCACTAGCGGGGGTGGGTACCAGGGAGACCCAGTACTTC
TRBV7-8	TRBD2	-	TRBJ2-7	CASSPKGGLAGSYEQYF	TGTGCCAGCAGCCCGAAAGGTGGCCTAGCGGGTTCCTACGAGCAGTACTTC
TRBV5-6	-	-	TRBJ1-2	CASSLLGGYTF	TGTGCCAGCAGCTTACTAGGTGGCTACACCTTC
TRBV5-1	TRBD1	-	TRBJ2-3	CASSLAGTGYPDTQYF	TGCGCCAGCAGCTTGGCCGGGACAGGGTACCCAGATACGCAGTATTTT
TRBV5-5	-	-	TRBJ1-5	CASSPGTGNQPQHF	TGTGCCAGCAGCCCCGGGACGGGAAATCAGCCCCAGCATTTT
TRBV6-6	TRBD1	-	TRBJ1-2	CASSLAGGSGYTF	TGTGCCAGCAGTCTCGCAGGGGGCAGTGGCTACACCTTC
TRBV7-2	TRBD2	-	TRBJ2-3	CASSKRLAGGIKTDTQYF	TGTGCCAGCAGCAAGAGACTAGCGGGAGGGATAAAGACAGATACGCAGTATTTT
TRBV9	TRBD2	-	TRBJ2-5	CASSVVASGGQETQYF	TGTGCCAGCAGCGTAGTGGCTAGCGGGGGGCAAGAGACCCAGTACTTC
TRBV19	-	-	TRBJ2-5	CASSPGGSQYF	TGTGCCAGTAGTCCTGGGGGCAGCCAGTACTTC
TRBV5-6	-	-	TRBJ1-3	CASSFLSGNTIYF	TGTGCCAGCAGCTTCCTCTCTGGAAACACCATATATTTT
TRBV5-1	-	once	TRBJ2-7	CASSLGGLQGEQYF	TGCGCCAGCAGCTTGGGCGGACTTCAAGGGGAGCAGTACTTC
TRBV19	-	-	TRBJ2-3	CASSRDLDRTDTQYF	TGTGCCAGTAGTAGGGACTTAGACCGCACAGATACGCAGTATTTT
TRBV6-5	-	-	TRBJ1-4	CASSTRGGKLFF	TGTGCCAGCAGTACCAGGGGAGGAAAACTGTTTTTT
TRBV19	-	-	TRBJ1-2	CASSSGTSNYGYTF	TGTGCCAGTTCATCCGGGACATCGAACTATGGCTACACCTTC
TRBV29-1	TRBD2	-	TRBJ2-5	CSVGTSGGEETQYF	TGCAGCGTGGGGACTAGCGGGGGGGAAGAGACCCAGTACTTC
TRBV5-1	-	-	TRBJ2-3	CASSFGRGTDTQYF	TGCGCCAGCAGCTTCGGCAGGGGTACAGATACGCAGTATTTT
TRBV30	-	-	TRBJ2-7	CAWKRTPYEQYF	TGTGCCTGGAAGCGGACACCCTACGAGCAGTACTTC
TRBV6-5	-	-	TRBJ1-1	CASSTGLGNTEAFF	TGTGCCAGCAGTACAGGGCTGGGGAACACTGAAGCTTTCTTT
TRBV5-6	-	-	TRBJ2-4	CASSLGGGKNIQYF	TGTGCCAGCAGCTTGGGAGGGGGCAAAAACATTCAGTACTTC
TRBV4-1	-	-	TRBJ1-3	CASSQDGRNWGTGNTIYF	TGCGCCAGCAGCCAAGATGGGAGGAATTGGGGAACTGGAAACACCATATATTTT
TRBV2	TRBD2	-	TRBJ2-7	CASSASSGGEEDNYEQYF	TGTGCCAGCAGTGCCTCTAGCGGGGGAGAGGAAGATAACTACGAGCAGTACTTC
TRBV30	-	-	TRBJ2-3	CAWSLGHTDTQYF	TGTGCCTGGAGTCTGGGACACACAGATACGCAGTATTTT
TRBV9	TRBD2	-	TRBJ2-1	CASSPGGSGRPPHEQFF	TGTGCCAGCAGCCCAGGGGGTAGCGGGAGACCACCCCATGAGCAGTTCTTC
TRBV7-2	TRBD2	-	TRBJ2-3	CASSFLAGPDQTQYF	TGTGCCAGCAGCTTTTTAGCGGGACCTGATCAGACGCAGTATTTT
TRBV2	-	-	TRBJ1-3	CASSELGGGSGNTIYF	TGTGCCAGCAGTGAACTCGGGGGGGGATCTGGAAACACCATATATTTT
TRBV5-4	TRBD1	-	TRBJ2-7	CASSLDRGINEQYF	TGTGCCAGCAGCTTAGACAGGGGGATTAACGAGCAGTACTTC
TRBV19	-	-	TRBJ2-7	CARKPPSRGQQTYEQYF	TGTGCCAGAAAGCCCCCCTCCCGGGGACAACAAACCTACGAGCAGTACTTC
TRBV29-1	TRBD1	-	TRBJ1-1	CSARQGNTEAFF	TGCAGCGCCAGACAGGGGAACACTGAAGCTTTCTTT
TRBV11-3	-	-	TRBJ2-1	CASSQEGARGLGQFF	TGTGCCAGCAGCCAGGAGGGGGCTAGAGGGCTGGGGCAGTTCTTC
TRBV19	-	-	TRBJ1-2	CASSPRTGTAARRDYGYTF	TGTGCCAGTAGCCCAAGGACCGGGACGGCAGCCCGCCGGGACTATGGCTACACCTTC
TRBV30	TRBD2	-	TRBJ2-3	CAWSSSGGITDTQYF	TGTGCCTGGAGTTCTAGCGGGGGAATCACAGATACGCAGTATTTT
TRBV9	-	-	TRBJ1-1	CASSVETGAEAFF	TGTGCCAGCAGCGTAGAGACGGGGGCTGAAGCTTTCTTT
TRBV6-6	-	-	TRBJ2-3	CASRPGQKSDTQYF	TGTGCCAGCAGGCCGGGGCAGAAAAGCGATACGCAGTATTTT
TRBV5-1	TRBD1	-	TRBJ2-6	CASSLGVGDRTFSGANVLTF	TGCGCCAGCAGCTTGGGGGTAGGGGACAGAACGTTCTCTGGGGCCAACGTCCTGACTTTC
TRBV5-1	-	once	TRBJ2-3	CASTQARHPADTQYF	TGCGCCAGCACCCAAGCCCGACACCCCGCAGATACGCAGTATTTT